This T cell receptor (beta chain) was recovered during a study of blood T cell repertoires in COVID-19. About the study: COVID-19 samples collected from the United States, Italy and Spain covered acute and convalescent phases. T cells, B-cell-depleted T cells, or PBMCs provided the cDNA or gDNA that served as material.

Authors' analysis steps: Reference gene primer amplification gave nucleated cell count estimates. Profiling relied on immunoSEQ multiplex PCR, and the TCRdb table lists in-frame clones only, not all of them. V and J calls and clone size are as listed in that table; D and trimming were resolved from the DNA. The data hold about 45,000 clones, with under 85% observed a single time. Germline V gene sequence: CDR1 SGHDN, CDR2 FVKESK. The ends were cut back, 6 bases at V and 6 bases at J, with 9 bases in the middle. The CDR3 is 13 residues long. The chain combines TRBV14 with TRBJ1-6, with D perhaps matching TRBD1 (6 bases). Sequenced: peripheral blood. This receptor was obtained from an elderly woman with acute or convalescent COVID-19. Here the CDR3 reads CASSGQSNSPLHF. The CDR3 DNA reads TGTGCCAGCAGTGGACAGAGTAATTCACCCCTCCACTTT. The variable domain in full, with the rest retrieved from reference TRBV14 and TRBJ1-6, is EAGVTQFPSHSVIEKGQTVTLRCDPISGHDNLYWYRRVMGKEIKFLLHFVKESKQDESGMPNNRFLAERTGGTYSTLKVQPAELEDSGVYFCASSGQSNSPLHFGNGTRLTVT.